This TCR beta chain was obtained from a study of blood T cell repertoires in COVID-19. Germline CDR1 reads GTSNPN; CDR2 reads SVGIG (reference sequence). V lost 0 bases, J lost 9 bases, and 9 bases lay in between. CDR3 length equals 13 residues. Data came from immunoSEQ multiplex PCR; TCRdb stores just in-frame clones and leaves some out. The sample includes 63,000 or so clones, roughly 82% of them seen just once. Sequenced sample: peripheral blood. The chain combines TRBV30 with TRBJ1-6; TRBD1 is a possible D gene (6 bases). The receptor was derived from a human donor in a cohort sampled during active COVID-19. The CDR3 sequence: CAWSVGGGSPLHF. The CDR3 coding sequence is TGTGCCTGGAGTGTAGGGGGGGGTTCACCCCTCCACTTT. The entire variable domain, with the rest obtained from reference TRBV30 and TRBJ1-6, is as follows: SQTIHQWPATLVQPVGSPLSLECTVEGTSNPNLYWYRQAAGRGLQLLFYSVGIGQISSEVPQNLSASRPQDRQFILSSKKLLLSDSGFYLCAWSVGGGSPLHFGNGTRLTVT.